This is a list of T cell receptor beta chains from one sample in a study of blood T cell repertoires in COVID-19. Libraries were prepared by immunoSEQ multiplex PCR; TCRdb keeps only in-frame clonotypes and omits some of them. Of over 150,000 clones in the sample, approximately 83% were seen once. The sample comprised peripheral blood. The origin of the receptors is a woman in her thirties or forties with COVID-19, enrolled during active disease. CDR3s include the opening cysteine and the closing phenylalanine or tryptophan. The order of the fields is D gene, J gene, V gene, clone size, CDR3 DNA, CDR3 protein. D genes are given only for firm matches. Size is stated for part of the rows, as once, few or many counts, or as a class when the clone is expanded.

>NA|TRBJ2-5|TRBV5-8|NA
TGTGCCAGCAGCCTTCTTAACCCGGGCCGGGGGACCCAGTACTTC
CASSLLNPGRGTQYF
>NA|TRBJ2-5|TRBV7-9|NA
TGTGCCAGCGCCTCTAGCATCCAAGAGACCCAGTACTTC
CASASSIQETQYF
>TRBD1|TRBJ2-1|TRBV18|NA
TGTGCCAGCTCACCACCTCAACAGGGGGGGCAGTTCTTC
CASSPPQQGGQFF
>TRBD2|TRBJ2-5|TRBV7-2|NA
TGTGCCAGCAGTCAACCCAGCGGGGGCCCAGGGACCCAGTACTTC
CASSQPSGGPGTQYF
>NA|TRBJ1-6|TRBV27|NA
TGTGCCAGCAGTTTATTAAAGGAGACAGCAGGTGGTGGTAATTCACCCCTCCACTTT
CASSLLKETAGGGNSPLHF
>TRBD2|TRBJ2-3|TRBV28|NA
TGTGCCACTAGACTAGCGGGGAGTACAGATACGCAGTATTTT
CATRLAGSTDTQYF
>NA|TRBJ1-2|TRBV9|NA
TGTGCCAGCAGCGTAGACGGGGACTATGGCTACACCTTC
CASSVDGDYGYTF
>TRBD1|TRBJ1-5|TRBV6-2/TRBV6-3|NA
TGTGCCAGCAGTTTCTGGACAGGGGGCGGGCATCAGCCCCAGCATTTT
CASSFWTGGGHQPQHF
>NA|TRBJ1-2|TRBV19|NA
TGTGCCAGTACCACCACTTGGTCCTGGACAGAACTATATGGCTACACCTTC
CASTTTWSWTELYGYTF
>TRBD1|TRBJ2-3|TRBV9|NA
TGTGCCAGCAGCGTCAGTATCACAGGGGAAAGTGGTCATACGCAGTATTTT
CASSVSITGESGHTQYF
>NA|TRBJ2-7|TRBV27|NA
TGTGCCAGCAGTTTGCGCGGTCCCTACGAGCAGTACTTC
CASSLRGPYEQYF
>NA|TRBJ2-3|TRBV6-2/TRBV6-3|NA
TGTGCCAGCAGTTACTCGAAGTTCCAGACAGATACGCAGTATTTT
CASSYSKFQTDTQYF
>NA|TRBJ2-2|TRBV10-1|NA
TGCGCCAGCAGACGGGAGATCAACACCGGGGAGCTGTTTTTT
CASRREINTGELFF
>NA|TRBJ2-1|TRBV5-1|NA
TGCGCCAGCAGCTTGGGAATAGCGCTCGAAGATGAGCAGTTCTTC
CASSLGIALEDEQFF
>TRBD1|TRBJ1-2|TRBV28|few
TGTGCCAGTACTCGCGGGGACAGTCGACGAGGCTACACCTTC
CASTRGDSRRGYTF
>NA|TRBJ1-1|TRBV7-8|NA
TGTGCCAGCAGCTTAATCCCGCAGGGCACTGAAGCTTTCTTT
CASSLIPQGTEAFF
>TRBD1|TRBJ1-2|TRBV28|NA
TGTGCCAGCTTTCCAGGGGGTCTGGACGGGAAGTATGGCTACACCTTC
CASFPGGLDGKYGYTF
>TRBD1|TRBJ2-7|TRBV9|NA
TGTGCCAGCAGCGTGCTGGGACAGGGGGCCACCGAGCAGTACTTC
CASSVLGQGATEQYF
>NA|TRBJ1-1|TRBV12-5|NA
TGTGCTAGTGGTTTGGTACTAGGTGTAAAGCCCAACCAAGCTTTCTTT
CASGLVLGVKPNQAFF
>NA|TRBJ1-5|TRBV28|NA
TGTGCCAGCAGTTTAAGGGGTCAGAGCAATCAGCCCCAGCATTTT
CASSLRGQSNQPQHF
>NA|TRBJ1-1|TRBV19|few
TGTGCCAAGTGGACAGTCATGAACACTGAAGCTTTCTTT
CAKWTVMNTEAFF
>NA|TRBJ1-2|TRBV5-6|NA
TGTGCCAGCAGCTTCTCCTCCAGGCCTAACTATGGCTACACCTTC
CASSFSSRPNYGYTF
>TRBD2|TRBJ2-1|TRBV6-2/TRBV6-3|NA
TGTGCCAGCAGCCCTCCTAGCGGGAGAGAGAGCTCCTACAATGAGCAGTTCTTC
CASSPPSGRESSYNEQFF
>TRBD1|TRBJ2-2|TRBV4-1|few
TGCGCCAGCAGCCAAGACGGGCAGGGGGCTTACACCGGGGAGCTGTTTTTT
CASSQDGQGAYTGELFF
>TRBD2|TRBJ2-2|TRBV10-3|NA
TGTGCCATCACCGCGGGGGTGAACACCGGGGAGCTGTTTTTT
CAITAGVNTGELFF
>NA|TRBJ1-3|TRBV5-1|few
TGCGCCAGCAGCTTGGCCTCGGGAGTGGTAGGAAACACCATATATTTT
CASSLASGVVGNTIYF
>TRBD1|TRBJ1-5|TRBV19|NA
TGTGCCAGTAGTTCCTACGACAGGGGCAATCAGCCCCAGCATTTT
CASSSYDRGNQPQHF
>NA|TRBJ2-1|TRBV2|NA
TGTGCCAGCACACAGGCCTACAATGAGCAGTTCTTC
CASTQAYNEQFF
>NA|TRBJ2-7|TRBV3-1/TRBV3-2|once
TGTGCCAGCAGCCAGATGAGTCACGAGCAGTACTTC
CASSQMSHEQYF
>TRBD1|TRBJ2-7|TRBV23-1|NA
TGCGCCAGCAGTCAATCCTTGGGACAGGGAACCTACGAGCAGTACTTC
CASSQSLGQGTYEQYF
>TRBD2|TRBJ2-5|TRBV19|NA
TGTGCCAGTAGTGGGGGACTAGCGGGAGGGCCGGTCGAGACCCAGTACTTC
CASSGGLAGGPVETQYF
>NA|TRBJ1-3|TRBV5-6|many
TGTGCCAGCAGCTACAGATTCTCTAACTCTGGAAACACCATATATTTT
CASSYRFSNSGNTIYF
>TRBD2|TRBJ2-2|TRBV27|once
TGTGCCAGCAGCAAAGGACTAGCGGGGGGAAAAACCGGGGAGCTGTTTTTT
CASSKGLAGGKTGELFF
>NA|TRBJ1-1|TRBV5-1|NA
TGCGCCAGCAGCTCAAGAGCAGGGTCCACTGAAGCTTTCTTT
CASSSRAGSTEAFF
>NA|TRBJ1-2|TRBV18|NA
TGTGTGCCTTGGACGGGGGGCGGACGTATCTATGGCTACACCTTC
CVPWTGGGRIYGYTF
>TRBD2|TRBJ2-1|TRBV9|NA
TGTGCCAGCAGCCCCTTGGGAACTAGCGCGTACAATGAGCAGTTCTTC
CASSPLGTSAYNEQFF
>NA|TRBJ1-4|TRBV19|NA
TGTGCCACCACCACAGCAGCAACTAATGAAAAACTGTTTTTT
CATTTAATNEKLFF
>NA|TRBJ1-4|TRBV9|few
TGTGCCAGCAGCGCCCCCGGGACTTACGGGCATAATGAAAAACTGTTTTTT
CASSAPGTYGHNEKLFF
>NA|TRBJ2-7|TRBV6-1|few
TGTGCCAGCAGTGAACAGGGGATGTACGAGCAGTACTTC
CASSEQGMYEQYF
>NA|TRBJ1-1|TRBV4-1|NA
TGCGCCAGCAGCCAAGTAGTAGCTGTCACTGAAGCTTTCTTT
CASSQVVAVTEAFF
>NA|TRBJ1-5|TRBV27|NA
TGTGCCAGCAGTTTATCGCCGGGAACGATGTGGCCCCAGCATTTT
CASSLSPGTMWPQHF
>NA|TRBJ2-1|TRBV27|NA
TGTGCCAGCAGAGGCCAGGAAAATTACAATGAGCAGTTCTTC
CASRGQENYNEQFF
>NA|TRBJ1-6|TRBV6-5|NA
TGTGCCAGCAGTTACCCCGGGTATTCACCCCTCCACTTT
CASSYPGYSPLHF
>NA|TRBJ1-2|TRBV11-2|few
TGTGCCAGCAGCTTAGAATCCAGGGCTGGCTACACCTTC
CASSLESRAGYTF
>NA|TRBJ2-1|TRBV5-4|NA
TGTGCCAGCAGCTCATCGTCGAGCTCCTACAATGAGCAGTTCTTC
CASSSSSSSYNEQFF